These 28 T cell receptor beta chains were all obtained from the same sample, sequenced in a study of shared clonotypes between healthy human individuals (dated by TCRdb to the early 2020s). The library was generated by the immunoSEQ multiplex PCR assay. As stored in TCRdb, this immuneACCESS dataset retains in-frame rearrangements with V and J assigned. A fraction of the clones does not appear; measured against another copy, unresolved V genes explain less than half of the discrepancy, and the remainder lacks a known reason. The sample contains about 2.1 million clones, 90% to 95% of them found a single time. Of the sample, over 1.5% is held by the ten largest clones. CD8 naive samples were obtained by positive selection for CCR7 among CD45RO-negative cells, yielding a CD45RA+CCR7+ population from which TemRA cells were excluded. Input material: naive CD8+ T cells from PBMCs. The sample's cell subset or site, from its label and the paper: CD45RA+CCR7+. The receptors were sampled from a man younger than 35 in good health. Some clones in this sample may be carry-over from other donors' samples.

The chain joins TRBV18 to TRBJ2-5, with unresolved D. With 5 bases removed from V and 2 bases from J, the gap between germline ends came to 18 bases. Per the germline V gene, CDR1 is KGHSH and CDR2 is LQKENI. The CDR3 is made up of 16 amino acids. The CDR3 DNA follows: TGTGCCAGCTCATCCAGAGACCGGGCCCAACAAGAGACCCAGTACTTC. Its protein is CASSSRDRAQQETQYF.

This rearrangement joins TRBV27 to TRBJ2-7; the D gene is possibly TRBD2 (5 bases). Germline lookup yields CDR1 MNHEY and CDR2 SMNVEV (reference sequence). The germline V and J ends were trimmed by 6 bases and 3 bases, with 24 bases remaining between them. The CDR3 runs 17 residues. The CDR3 spells CASSLGVRANSLYEQYF. CDR3 sequence (DNA): TGTGCCAGCAGCCTGGGAGTCCGGGCCAATTCCCTCTACGAGCAGTACTTC.

The chain joins TRBV19 to TRBJ2-1, with D tentatively TRBD1 or TRBD2 (5 bases each). Germline CDR1 and CDR2: LNHDA and SQIVND (reference sequence). The CDR3 extends over 13 amino acids. V was pared by 3 bases and J by 10 bases, with 13 bases between. The CDR3 region is CASSISRDAEQFF. The DNA for the CDR3 is TGTGCCAGTAGTATCTCCCGGGACGCCGAGCAGTTCTTC.

The V call is TRBV11-1, the J call TRBJ2-3, with D possibly being TRBD1 (5 bases). Trimming stripped 4 bases from V and 6 bases from J, with 17 bases between. The germline V gene encodes CDR1 SGHAT and CDR2 FQDESV (reference sequence). The CDR3 is 15 amino acids. The CDR3 DNA follows: TGTGCCAGCAGCTCCGTGGGGCATGGTGGCGATACGCAGTATTTT. Amino acids: CASSSVGHGGDTQYF.

This chain joins TRBV19 and TRBJ1-4; D unresolved. There are 13 residues in the CDR3. Trimming pared 7 bases from V and 5 bases from J, leaving 11 bases between. Germline CDR1 and CDR2: LNHDA and SQIVND (reference sequence). CDR3 protein: CASTKRPNEKLFF. In nucleotides, the CDR3 is TGTGCCAGTACGAAACGCCCGAATGAAAAACTGTTTTTT. Full variable domain (missing parts from reference TRBV19 and TRBJ1-4): DGGITQSPKYLFRKEGQNVTLSCEQNLNHDAMYWYRQDPGQGLRLIYYSQIVNDFQKGDIAEGYSVSREKKESFPLTVTSAQKNPTAFYLCASTKRPNEKLFFGSGTQLSVL.

The V and J genes are TRBV9 and TRBJ2-3; D may match TRBD1 or TRBD2 (5 bases each). Germline loops: CDR1 SGDLS, CDR2 YYNGEE. Trimming removed 5 bases from V and 1 base from J, with 14 bases in between. CDR3 length: 15 amino acids. The CDR3 reads CASSLAGAGTDTQYF. CDR3 coding DNA: TGTGCCAGCAGTCTAGCTGGGGCCGGCACAGATACGCAGTATTTT.

This clone was detected once. This rearrangement joins TRBV11-2 to TRBJ2-3; D is unresolved. The CDR3 consists of 15 residues. Germline CDR1 reads SGHAT; CDR2 reads FQNNGV. The V gene lost 4 bases and the J gene lost 5 bases, with 16 bases spanning the gap. The CDR3 spells CASSWRVSRVDTQYF. DNA of the CDR3: TGTGCCAGCAGCTGGCGTGTTTCCAGAGTAGATACGCAGTATTTT.

The chain uses TRBV5-1 and TRBJ2-1; TRBD2 matches 9 bases. V dropped 7 bases and J dropped 4; count of bases not matched to a gene: 15. The CDR3 length is 17 residues. Germline V gene sequence: CDR1 SGHRS, CDR2 YFSETQ. In DNA form, the CDR3 reads TGCGCCAGCTGGGCGGGACCTGGACTAGCGTCATACAATGAGCAGTTCTTC. Translating gives CASWAGPGLASYNEQFF.

The chain has TRBV4-1 and TRBJ1-2; D call uncertain. CDR1 is MGHRA, CDR2 YSYEKL, per germline. V was clipped by 0 bases and J by 1 base, with 9 bases between them. The CDR3 length is 15 residues. The CDR3 region is CASSQDVIINYGYTF. In nucleotides, the CDR3 is TGCGCCAGCAGCCAAGATGTTATCATTAACTATGGCTACACCTTC.

This sequence joins TRBV6-6 and TRBJ1-1; 7 nucleotides agree with TRBD1. CDR1 and CDR2 from the germline V gene are MNHNY and SVGAGI (reference sequence). V was pared by 6 bases and J by 4 bases, with 11 bases of the junction left unmatched. The CDR3 loop spans 15 amino acids. The CDR3 loop is CASSQSQGILTEAFF. The CDR3 bases are TGTGCCAGCAGCCAATCACAGGGGATTCTCACTGAAGCTTTCTTT.

Here the CDR3 reads CASSYSWGERLETQYF. The CDR3 nucleotides are TGCGCCAGCAGTTACTCATGGGGGGAACGATTAGAGACCCAGTACTTC. The chain joins TRBV5-1 to TRBJ2-5; possibly TRBD2 for D (6 bases). CDR3 length equals 16 residues. The germline V gene has CDR1 SGHRS and CDR2 YFSETQ. The V gene lost 5 bases and the J gene lost 4 bases, with 21 bases spanning the gap.

This clone was seen more than once but under ten times. The chain carries TRBV4-2 and TRBJ1-5; possibly TRBD1 for D (6 bases). The V gene's germline CDR1 is LGHNA and CDR2 YNFKEQ. Between the trimmed V and J ends, which lost 4 bases and 1 base, there was a span of 11 bases. The CDR3 runs to 15 residues. CDR3 sequence reads: CASSPRTESNQPQHF. The DNA for the CDR3 is TGTGCCAGCAGCCCACGGACAGAGAGCAATCAGCCCCAGCATTTT.

This chain uses TRBV27 with TRBJ2-4, with D perhaps matching TRBD1 or TRBD2 (7 bases each). The germline V gene has CDR1 MNHEY and CDR2 SMNVEV (reference sequence). The CDR3 is 15 amino acids. Trimming removed 5 bases at V and 1 base at J, with 12 bases between. The CDR3 DNA is TGTGCCAGCAGTCTCAGGGGGGGTGCCAAAAACATTCAGTACTTC. Protein: CASSLRGGAKNIQYF.

V usage is TRBV7-9 and J usage is TRBJ1-4, with D possibly being TRBD1 (6 bases). V was pared by 5 bases and J by 0 bases, with 16 bases between. CDR3 length: 17 amino acids. The V gene's germline CDR1 is SEHNR and CDR2 FQNEAQ (reference sequence). This CDR3 is CASSASGGRATNEKLFF. As DNA, the CDR3 is TGTGCCAGCAGCGCTAGTGGGGGGCGCGCAACTAATGAAAAACTGTTTTTT.

The genes are TRBV18 and TRBJ2-7; TRBD1 matches 10 bases. CDR3 size: 15 residues. V lost 1 base and J lost 2; bases outside the gene matches: 2. Germline V gene sequence: CDR1 KGHSH, CDR2 LQKENI. CDR3 in amino acids: CASSPRDRGPYEQYF. The CDR3 DNA is TGTGCCAGCTCACCACGGGACAGGGGTCCCTACGAGCAGTACTTC.

The chain joins TRBV10-1 to TRBJ2-1; D may be TRBD2 (5 bases). The V gene's germline CDR1 is WNHNN and CDR2 SYGVQD (reference sequence). V lost 0 bases and J 16 bases, leaving 25 bases between the germline ends. The CDR3 has 16 residues. The CDR3 DNA is TGCGCCAGCAGTGAGTCTGGTCTAGCCCCATCCTCCCGAGTTTTCTTC. As protein: CASSESGLAPSSRVFF.

The CDR3 region has the DNA TGTGCCAGCAGTTCCTATATGGACATTTCCTACGAGCAGTACTTC. It yields the protein CASSSYMDISYEQYF. This rearrangement joins TRBV25-1 to TRBJ2-7; maybe TRBD1 (5 bases). Germline CDR1 and CDR2: MGHDK and SYGVNS. The CDR3 sequence is 15 residues long. V was shortened by 5 bases and J by 1 base, with 15 bases between the two germline ends.

The chain joins TRBV2 to TRBJ1-1; TRBD1 is a possible D gene (5 bases). CDR3 length equals 15 residues. CDR1 is SNHLY, CDR2 FYNNEI, per germline. Deletions cut 8 bases from V and 1 base from J, with 17 bases between. The CDR3 nucleotides are TGTGCCAGCGGTGGTATAGGTGGGGGGAACACTGAAGCTTTCTTT. Protein sequence: CASGGIGGGNTEAFF.

The table lists this clone with a few counts. Other DNA variants within this sample encode the same CDR3. CDR3 region: CASTVNTEAFF. Here the CDR3 DNA reads TGTGCCAGCACAGTGAACACTGAAGCTTTCTTT. V is TRBV6-1 and J is TRBJ1-1; D gene ambiguous. The CDR3 sequence is 11 residues long. Deletions cut 7 bases from V and 0 bases from J, with 3 bases between. Germline V gene sequence: CDR1 MNHNS, CDR2 SASEGT.

This chain joins TRBV7-9 and TRBJ2-3; maybe TRBD2 (5 bases). Germline V gives CDR1 SEHNR, CDR2 FQNEAQ (reference sequence). The V and J ends lost 1 base and 2 bases respectively, with 10 bases between them. The CDR3 contains 15 residues. As DNA, the CDR3 is TGTGCCAGCAGCTTAGAGGCGGGCTACACAGATACGCAGTATTTT. Amino acid sequence: CASSLEAGYTDTQYF.

The chain links TRBV15 to TRBJ2-7; D might be TRBD1 (5 bases). CDR1 and CDR2 from the germline V gene are LNHNV and YYDKDF (reference sequence). The V and J ends lost 3 bases and 4 bases respectively, with 10 bases between them. The CDR3 spans 13 residues. DNA for the CDR3: TGTGCCACCAGCAGGAAGACAGATTACGAGCAGTACTTC. As protein: CATSRKTDYEQYF.

CDR3 in DNA: TGCGCCAGCAGCCAGCTACCGGTTAATGGTGGCTACACCTTC. It yields the protein CASSQLPVNGGYTF. V and J are TRBV4-1 and TRBJ1-2, with D unresolved. The CDR3 has 14 residues. Germline CDR1 reads MGHRA; CDR2 reads YSYEKL. The V end was cut by 3 bases, the J end by 7 bases, with 15 bases between.

The chain links TRBV5-1 to TRBJ2-2, with TRBD1 matching over 7 bases. CDR1 and CDR2 from the germline V gene are SGHRS and YFSETQ. The CDR3 length is 19 residues. V lost 2 bases and J lost 0; bases outside the gene matches: 13. DNA for the CDR3: TGCGCCAGCAGCTTCGACAGGGCGCGGAGTCCTGCGAACACCGGGGAGCTGTTTTTT. Its translation is CASSFDRARSPANTGELFF. Filled out from reference TRBV5-1 and TRBJ2-2, the complete variable domain reads KAGVTQTPRYLIKTRGQQVTLSCSPISGHRSVSWYQQTPGQGLQFLFEYFSETQRNKGNFPGRFSGRQFSNSRSEMNVSTLELGDSALYLCASSFDRARSPANTGELFFGEGSRLTVL.

This chain links TRBV2 with TRBJ2-7, with 8 bases fitting TRBD2. The trim removed 4 bases at V and 3 bases at J, leaving 5 bases unmatched. From germline, CDR1 is SNHLY and CDR2 FYNNEI. This CDR3 contains 14 residues. CDR3: CASSVFAGGYEQYF. In nucleotides, the CDR3 is TGTGCCAGCAGTGTATTTGCGGGGGGCTACGAGCAGTACTTC. The full variable domain, completed using reference TRBV2 and TRBJ2-7, is EPEVTQTPSHQVTQMGQEVILRCVPISNHLYFYWYRQILGQKVEFLVSFYNNEISEKSEIFDDQFSVERPDGSNFTLKIRSTKLEDSAMYFCASSVFAGGYEQYFGPGTRLTVT.

This clone turned up a few times. The gene calls are TRBV28 and TRBJ1-1, with D tentatively TRBD1 (6 bases). Per the germline V gene, CDR1 is MDHEN and CDR2 is SYDVKM. V dropped 6 bases and J dropped 1 base, with 12 bases sitting between them. The CDR3 is 14 amino acids. This CDR3 is CASRLQGWNTEAFF. The CDR3, as DNA: TGTGCCAGCAGACTGCAGGGGTGGAACACTGAAGCTTTCTTT.

The rearrangement links TRBV27 to TRBJ2-1, with D maybe TRBD2 (6 bases). CDR3 size: 17 residues. The V end lost 3 bases, the J end lost 4 bases, and 19 bases lay between the germline ends. From germline, CDR1 is MNHEY and CDR2 SMNVEV (reference sequence). CDR3 sequence: CASSFRGNANSYNEQFF. CDR3 sequence (DNA): TGTGCCAGCAGTTTTCGGGGGAACGCCAATTCTTACAATGAGCAGTTCTTC.

The chain is built from TRBV7-8 and TRBJ2-1; the match to TRBD1 covers 7 bases. Germline CDR1 and CDR2: SGHVS and FQNEAQ. Trimming at V came to 11 bases and at J to 0 bases, leaving 7 bases not matched to a gene. CDR3 length: 14 amino acids. The CDR3 region has the DNA TGTGCCGCAGTGACAGGGAGCTCCTACAATGAGCAGTTCTTC. Amino acids: CAAVTGSSYNEQFF.

This chain joins TRBV9 and TRBJ2-1; 11 bases agree with TRBD2. The CDR3 is made up of 16 amino acids. V dropped 4 bases and J dropped 8; count of bases not matched to a gene: 11. CDR1 SGDLS and CDR2 YYNGEE come from the germline V gene. The CDR3 sequence is CASSRRLAGRQDEQFF. The CDR3 bases are TGTGCCAGCAGCCGTCGACTAGCGGGACGCCAAGATGAGCAGTTCTTC.